The 14 T cell receptor beta chains presented below share a single source sample, sequenced in a study of cytomegalovirus exposure and HLA in healthy donors. The PCR ran on 60 Vbeta and 13 Jbeta primers. The method was immunoSEQ multiplex PCR; TCRdb's version includes in-frame clones alone and lacks a portion of them. The data show approximately 110,000 clones, less than 80% seen once. Sequenced sample: PBMCs. The receptors here all came from a man aged 25 to 40 in good health and CMV-seronegative.

This chain links TRBV6-1 with TRBJ2-7, with 7 bases matching TRBD2. In germline, CDR1 is MNHNS, CDR2 SASEGT. With V trimmed by 0 bases and J by 3 bases, 5 bases remained unmatched. The CDR3 length is 15 residues. CDR3 loop: CASSEALAEFYEQYF. The DNA of the CDR3 is TGTGCCAGCAGTGAAGCGCTAGCGGAGTTCTACGAGCAGTACTTC.

The rearrangement uses TRBV15 and TRBJ2-7, with a possible D match to TRBD1 (6 bases). The germline V gene encodes CDR1 LNHNV and CDR2 YYDKDF (reference sequence). This CDR3 spans 14 amino acids. Trimming took 7 bases from V and 3 from J, leaving 16 bases between them. CDR3 bases: TGTGCCACCACGCAGGGGAAAGCCGGCTACGAGCAGTACTTC. Residues: CATTQGKAGYEQYF. The full variable domain, with the rest looked up from reference TRBV15 and TRBJ2-7, is DAMVIQNPRYQVTQFGKPVTLSCSQTLNHNVMYWYQQKSSQAPKLLFHYYDKDFNNEADTPDNFQSRRPNTSFCFLDIRSPGLGDTAMYLCATTQGKAGYEQYFGPGTRLTVT.

The rearrangement uses TRBV15 and TRBJ2-7; 11 bases line up with TRBD2. J lost 6 bases, V lost 6 bases, and 7 bases had no gene match. The germline V gene has CDR1 LNHNV and CDR2 YYDKDF (reference sequence). The CDR3 loop spans 14 amino acids. The DNA for the CDR3 is TGTGCCACCAGGCTAGCGGGGGGCCTTTCCGAGCAGTACTTC. Translation gives CATRLAGGLSEQYF.

J is TRBJ1-2 and V is TRBV27, with 7 bases identical to TRBD1. This CDR3 is built from 14 residues. Germline trimming cut 6 bases from V and 1 base from J; bases unmatched to any gene: 5. CDR1 MNHEY and CDR2 SMNVEV come from the germline V gene (reference sequence). CDR3 nucleotides: TGTGCCAGCAGCCGAAACAGGGGTAACTATGGCTACACCTTC. Its translation is CASSRNRGNYGYTF.

CDR3 loop: CASSFQRGGTDTQYF. The CDR3 DNA sequence: TGCGCCAGCAGCTTCCAACGGGGGGGCACAGATACGCAGTATTTT. The rearrangement uses TRBV5-1 and TRBJ2-3, with 7 bases matching TRBD2. CDR1 and CDR2 from the germline V gene are SGHRS and YFSETQ. The V segment lost 2 bases and the J segment 1 base; nucleotides outside the gene matches: 4. This CDR3 has 15 amino acids.

The rearrangement uses TRBV4-3 and TRBJ2-3; D gene ambiguous. Between the trimmed V and J ends, which lost 4 bases and 4 bases, there was a span of 12 bases. CDR1 is LGHNA, CDR2 YSLEER, per germline. The CDR3 runs to 14 residues. For the CDR3, the DNA is TGCGCCAGCAGCCCGAACCTAGAGGCAGATACGCAGTATTTT. Protein sequence: CASSPNLEADTQYF.

The J gene is TRBJ2-3, the V gene TRBV7-8; 10 bases are a match to TRBD2. The CDR3 has 15 amino acids. V dropped 1 base and J dropped 7; count of bases not matched to a gene: 5. The germline CDR1 and CDR2 sequences are SGHVS and FQNEAQ. The CDR3 is CASSLGAGGLNTQYF. The CDR3, as DNA: TGTGCCAGCAGCTTAGGAGCGGGGGGGCTAAATACGCAGTATTTT.

V usage is TRBV7-2 and J usage is TRBJ2-2; 8 bases are a match to TRBD2. Germline CDR1 and CDR2: SGHTA and FQGNSA. J lost 1 base, V lost 5 bases, and 3 bases had no gene match. The CDR3 loop spans 15 amino acids. The CDR3 is CASSPLAGNTGELFF. The CDR3 DNA reads TGTGCCAGCAGCCCGCTAGCGGGGAACACCGGGGAGCTGTTTTTT.

J is TRBJ1-2 and V is TRBV5-8, with TRBD1 matching over 8 bases. Germline V CDR1 and CDR2: SGHTS, YDEGEE. The CDR3 totals 12 residues. V lost 4 bases and J lost 8; bases outside the gene matches: 4. The CDR3 loop reads CASSGTGEGYTF. CDR3 nucleotide sequence: TGTGCCAGCAGCGGGACAGGAGAAGGCTACACCTTC.

As to this clone: Other DNA sequences from this sample encode an identical CDR3 as well. The chain employs TRBV25-1 and TRBJ2-7, with TRBD1 matching over 7 bases. CDR3 length: 13 residues. Germline lookup yields CDR1 MGHDK and CDR2 SYGVNS. The V gene end was trimmed by 4 bases and the J gene end by 2 bases; junction bases not matched to a gene: 2. The CDR3 region has the DNA TGTGCCAGCAGTGGTACAGGGGCCTACGAGCAGTACTTC. Protein product: CASSGTGAYEQYF.

The chain employs TRBV19 and TRBJ1-5; 8 nucleotides line up with TRBD1. Trimming took 6 bases from V and 3 from J; bases not matched to a gene: 13. This CDR3 is built from 17 residues. Looked up from germline, CDR1 is LNHDA and CDR2 is SQIVND (reference sequence). CDR3 loop: CASSFPGQGMINQPQHF. CDR3 DNA sequence: TGTGCCAGTAGCTTCCCAGGACAGGGTATGATCAATCAGCCCCAGCATTTT.

In this sample, this clone turned up a few times. This chain links TRBV30 with TRBJ2-5; D is possibly TRBD2 (5 bases). There are 13 residues in the CDR3. Germline CDR1 and CDR2: GTSNPN and SVGIG (reference sequence). Trimming removed 1 base at V and 1 base at J, with 7 bases between. The CDR3 sequence is CAWSGGPQETQYF. DNA for the CDR3: TGTGCCTGGAGTGGAGGGCCCCAAGAGACCCAGTACTTC.

The chain recombines TRBV7-9 with TRBJ1-2; unclear D gene. Germline CDR1 reads SEHNR; CDR2 reads FQNEAQ (reference sequence). The CDR3 is 12 amino acids. Trimming stripped 5 bases from V and 3 bases from J, with 7 bases between. The CDR3 spells CASSPGDYGYTF. The CDR3 DNA reads TGTGCCAGCAGCCCGGGAGACTATGGCTACACCTTC.

V usage is TRBV6-5 and J usage is TRBJ1-6; 9 nucleotides line up with TRBD1. V gave up 2 bases and J gave up 8 bases; unmatched junction bases: 4. This CDR3 has 15 amino acids. Germline V gene lookup returns CDR1 MNHEY and CDR2 SVGAGI. CDR3 DNA: TGTGCCAGCAGTTACGGGACAGGGATAGATTCACCCCTCCACTTT. Protein: CASSYGTGIDSPLHF.